This record covers a single T cell receptor beta chain. Clones were read by immunoSEQ multiplex PCR, and TCRdb kept only the in-frame ones, dropping some. Of some 290,000 clones listed, 81% are singletons. This sample is drawn from a study of blood T cell repertoires in COVID-19. Whole-study context: T cells, B-cell-depleted T cells, or PBMCs provided the cDNA or gDNA that served as material.

V was pared by 2 bases and J by 2 bases, with 16 bases between. This CDR3 is built from 16 residues. Germline-derived CDR1 and CDR2 are SGHVS and FQNEAQ. Input material: peripheral blood. This clonotype originated in a woman in her sixties or seventies with active or convalescent COVID-19. The J gene is TRBJ2-7, the V gene TRBV7-8; the D gene is possibly TRBD1 (5 bases). As DNA, the CDR3 is TGTGCCAGCAGCTTAATGTCAGGGTCAATCACCTACGAGCAGTACTTC. Its translation is CASSLMSGSITYEQYF.